This T cell receptor (beta chain) was captured by sequencing in a study of identical twins. This clonotype was recorded a few times. No antigen is known for it. Study-level results: Insertion counts were lower in abundant cord blood beta clonotypes, a trend that memory repertoires did not show.

V dropped 0 bases and J dropped 3 bases, with 9 bases sitting between them. The germline CDR1 and CDR2 sequences are SGHNT and YENEEA. The CDR3 contains 15 residues. TCRdb analysed the 5' RACE reads with MiXCR anew, one entry per CDR3 protein. The sample holds roughly 490,000 distinct CDR3 sequences; approximately 14% are singletons and the top ten take approximately 1%. These records were also assigned to another study, of yellow fever vaccine responses in identical twins.

J is TRBJ2-1 and V is TRBV11-3; tentatively, D is TRBD2 (6 bases). Input material: CD4+ T cells sorted from blood. The clonotype originates from a woman under 30 in good health. In DNA, the CDR3 is TGTGCCAGCAGCTTAGACGGGAGAATCTACAATGAGCAGTTCTTC. Protein sequence: CASSLDGRIYNEQFF.